This T cell receptor beta chain was obtained from a study of T cell responses to AZD1222 COVID-19 vaccine. General study findings and limits: There were vaccine-associated CD4 TCRs across spike, dominant at 160-218 and 743-854.

Germline V gives CDR1 MNHNS, CDR2 SASEGT. This CDR3 region has 14 residues. J gave up 2 bases and V 8 bases, and 8 bases lay outside the gene matches. Of note for this clone: Its antigen remains unknown.

The assay was immunoSEQ multiplex PCR, and TCRdb's table has in-frame clones only and misses some. The table lists roughly 200,000 clones, 85% to 95% of them singletons. This receptor was obtained from an adult in good health. The chain joins TRBV6-1 to TRBJ2-5; TRBD2 aligns across 7 bases. This specimen was peripheral blood, taken on day 0 of AZD1222 vaccination. CDR3 DNA sequence: TGTGCCAGCCGTGCAGCGGGGCAGCAAGAGACCCAGTACTTC. This translates into CASRAAGQQETQYF.